Shown below are 32 T cell receptor beta chains from a single sample sequenced in a study of human T cells and chemical hapten exposure. Via MiXCR, TCRdb re-called the RACE reads, giving one row per CDR3 protein. The table has 85,000 to 130,000 distinct CDR3 sequences, approximately 12% seen once. The time point was: pre-sensitization, week 0. This sample's treatment: therapeutic diphenylcyclopropenone sensitization with weekly scalp DPC. Specimen: whole blood, collected in connection with sensitization to the hapten diphenylcyclopropenone (DPC). These receptors came from a woman aged 45 to 65 with alopecia areata. Some clones in this sample may be carry-over from other donors' samples.

V usage is TRBV3-1 and J usage is TRBJ2-5; 10 positions agree with TRBD2. CDR1 and CDR2 from the germline V gene are LGHDT and YNNKEL (reference sequence). V lost 0 bases to trimming and J lost 7 bases; unmatched junction nucleotides: 8. The CDR3 is 16 amino acids. In DNA form, the CDR3 reads TGTGCCAGCAGCCAAGATGTCCTAGCGGGGGTTGGGACCCAGTACTTC. Its translation is CASSQDVLAGVGTQYF.

This clonotype was picked up a small number of times. The rearrangement joins TRBV4-1 to TRBJ2-7, with D hard to call. The CDR3 contains 13 residues. Per germline, CDR1 MGHRA and CDR2 YSYEKL. Trimming removed 4 bases at V and 3 bases at J, with 10 bases between. CDR3: CASSPTNSYEQYF. The CDR3 region has the DNA TGCGCCAGCAGCCCGACAAACAGCTACGAGCAGTACTTC.

The J gene is TRBJ2-7, the V gene TRBV7-9; D not resolved. With 4 bases removed from V and 1 base from J, the gap between germline ends came to 14 bases. From germline, CDR1 is SEHNR and CDR2 FQNEAQ (reference sequence). This CDR3 is built from 15 residues. The CDR3 protein is CASSSKAHSSYEQYF. CDR3 sequence (DNA): TGTGCCAGCAGCTCTAAGGCTCACAGTTCCTACGAGCAGTACTTC. Looking up the rest from reference TRBV7-9 and TRBJ2-7 gives the full variable domain: DTGVSQNPRHKITKRGQNVTFRCDPISEHNRLYWYRQTLGQGPEFLTYFQNEAQLEKSRLLSDRFSAERPKGSFSTLEIQRTEQGDSAMYLCASSSKAHSSYEQYFGPGTRLTVT.

There are a few counts of this clonotype. The chain couples TRBV10-3 to TRBJ2-3, with TRBD2 matching 8 bases. Germline V gene sequence: CDR1 ENHRY, CDR2 SYGVKD. V lost 3 bases and J lost 0; bases outside the gene matches: 8. This CDR3 contains 17 residues. CDR3 protein: CAISDGVAGKSTDTQYF. CDR3 DNA sequence: TGTGCCATCAGTGACGGAGTAGCGGGGAAAAGCACAGATACGCAGTATTTT.

The CDR3 protein is CASSTDVGQGTSSGYTF. The CDR3, as DNA: TGTGCCAGTAGTACCGACGTGGGACAGGGAACATCAAGTGGCTACACCTTC. The chain combines TRBV19 with TRBJ1-2; 9 bases align to TRBD1. The CDR3 loop spans 17 amino acids. Germline trimming cut 4 bases from V and 7 bases from J; bases unmatched to any gene: 16. CDR1 and CDR2 from the germline V gene are LNHDA and SQIVND (reference sequence). Filled out from reference TRBV19 and TRBJ1-2, the complete variable domain reads DGGITQSPKYLFRKEGQNVTLSCEQNLNHDAMYWYRQDPGQGLRLIYYSQIVNDFQKGDIAEGYSVSREKKESFPLTVTSAQKNPTAFYLCASSTDVGQGTSSGYTFGSGTRLTVV.

Only a few counts were recorded for this clonotype. The genes are TRBV5-5 and TRBJ1-2; D not certain. The CDR3 has 12 amino acids. Trimming cost V 2 bases and J 7 bases, with 9 bases left between them. Germline CDR1 is SGHKS and CDR2 is YYEKEE (reference sequence). Here the CDR3 reads CASSFVGSGYTF. In DNA form, the CDR3 reads TGTGCCAGCAGCTTTGTTGGGTCTGGCTACACCTTC.

This chain connects TRBV28 to TRBJ2-1, with 9 bases identical to TRBD2. The germline V gene encodes CDR1 MDHEN and CDR2 SYDVKM. V lost 6 bases to trimming and J lost 3 bases; unmatched junction nucleotides: 9. The CDR3 consists of 16 residues. This CDR3 reads CASRNSGGNNYNEQFF. The CDR3 region has the DNA TGTGCCAGCAGAAATAGCGGGGGCAACAACTACAATGAGCAGTTCTTC.

The chain employs TRBV11-2 and TRBJ2-1, with D unresolved. V was clipped by 1 base and J by 2 bases, with 18 bases between them. The CDR3 runs to 18 residues. CDR1 is SGHAT and CDR2 is FQNNGV in the germline V gene. The CDR3 nucleotides read TGTGCCAGCAGCTTAGGGGTATCGGCTAGTTGGCCCTACAATGAGCAGTTCTTC. Protein: CASSLGVSASWPYNEQFF.

The gene calls are TRBV20-1 and TRBJ2-1, with TRBD2 identical over 8 bases. Germline trimming cut 6 bases from V and 3 bases from J; bases unmatched to any gene: 10. Germline V CDR1 and CDR2: DFQATT, SNEGSKA (reference sequence). This CDR3 is built from 15 residues. CDR3: CSAAKAGDNYNEQFF. CDR3 nucleotide sequence: TGCAGTGCCGCGAAAGCGGGGGACAACTACAATGAGCAGTTCTTC.

The V gene is TRBV10-2, the J gene TRBJ2-3; D assignment may be TRBD1 or TRBD2 (5 bases each). Germline V gene lookup returns CDR1 WSHSY and CDR2 SAAADI. This CDR3 contains 15 residues. Trimming took 0 bases from V and 2 from J, leaving 9 bases between them. In DNA, the CDR3 is TGCGCCAGCAGTGAGTCTGGGGGTTACACAGATACGCAGTATTTT. It specifies CASSESGGYTDTQYF.

CDR3 region: CASSLSGTNEKLFF. DNA for the CDR3: TGTGCCAGCAGTTTGTCGGGAACTAATGAAAAACTGTTTTTT. This chain joins TRBV12-3 or TRBV12-4 and TRBJ1-4; D gene ambiguous. The CDR3 spans 14 residues. The V gene lost 3 bases and the J gene lost 1 base, with 6 bases spanning the gap.

This clonotype showed up many times. CDR3 region: CASSIGKVNTGELFF. The CDR3 region has the DNA TGTGCCAGTAGTATCGGAAAAGTAAACACCGGGGAGCTGTTTTTT. V is TRBV19 and J is TRBJ2-2; no firm D call. Trimming took off 3 bases at V and 2 bases at J, with 10 bases between the two ends. CDR1 and CDR2 (germline): LNHDA, SQIVND (reference sequence). The CDR3 is 15 residues long.

This chain uses TRBV12-3 or TRBV12-4 with TRBJ1-3; tentatively, D is TRBD1 (5 bases). V was clipped by 3 bases and J by 0 bases, with 15 bases between them. The CDR3 totals 17 residues. The CDR3 coding sequence is TGTGCCAGCAGTTTTGGGGGGAGGCCTGTCTCTGGAAACACCATATATTTT. It is translated as CASSFGGRPVSGNTIYF.

In its sample, this clonotype was seen many times. This rearrangement joins TRBV19 to TRBJ2-4; D might be TRBD1 (6 bases). From germline, CDR1 is LNHDA and CDR2 SQIVND (reference sequence). The CDR3 loop spans 16 amino acids. V was cut by 4 bases and J by 0 bases, with 13 bases left in between. CDR3 residues: CASSSTGLLAKNIQYF. In nucleotides, the CDR3 is TGTGCCAGTAGTAGTACAGGGCTCCTAGCCAAAAACATTCAGTACTTC. The full variable domain, rest sourced from reference TRBV19 and TRBJ2-4, is DGGITQSPKYLFRKEGQNVTLSCEQNLNHDAMYWYRQDPGQGLRLIYYSQIVNDFQKGDIAEGYSVSREKKESFPLTVTSAQKNPTAFYLCASSSTGLLAKNIQYFGAGTRLSVL.

This clonotype was counted ten times or more. Germline is not matched at one junction end, which may reflect a read error. The chain combines TRBV28 with TRBJ2-1, with 8 bases aligning to TRBD2. CDR3 length: 14 amino acids. The germline gives CDR1 MDHEN, CDR2 SYDVKM. CDR3 coding DNA: TGTGCCAGCAGTTTAAGGCAGGGCGGGACTAGTAAGAGCTTC. Translating gives CASSLRQGGTSKSF. The complete variable domain, with remaining parts taken from reference TRBV28 and TRBJ2-1, reads DVKVTQSSRYLVKRTGEKVFLECVQDMDHENMFWYRQDPGLGLRLIYFSYDVKMKEKGDIPEGYSVSREKKERFSLILESASTNQTSMYLCASSLRQGGTSKSFGPGTRLTVL.

The chain recombines TRBV4-2 with TRBJ1-2; 7 nucleotides line up with TRBD1. From germline, CDR1 is LGHNA and CDR2 YNFKEQ. The CDR3 is 16 amino acids. V was pared by 0 bases and J by 2 bases, with 6 bases of the junction left unmatched. CDR3 bases: TGTGCCAGCAGCCAAGAAACGGGACAGCAGAACTATGGCTACACCTTC. Its protein product is CASSQETGQQNYGYTF.

This clonotype was detected only a few times. V and J are TRBV28 and TRBJ2-1; D is perhaps TRBD1 or TRBD2 (6 bases each). The CDR3 consists of 15 residues. The germline V gene has CDR1 MDHEN and CDR2 SYDVKM. Trimming removed 7 bases from V and 5 bases from J, with 18 bases in between. This chain's CDR3 is CASTGADHFDNEQFF. The DNA of the CDR3 is TGTGCCAGCACGGGGGCCGATCATTTCGACAATGAGCAGTTCTTC.

The genes are TRBV20-1 and TRBJ1-1; D remains unclear. The CDR3 is made up of 12 amino acids. V lost 3 bases and J 1 base, leaving 6 bases between the germline ends. Per germline, CDR1 DFQATT and CDR2 SNEGSKA (reference sequence). This CDR3 is CSARNTNTEAFF. The CDR3 DNA is TGCAGTGCTAGGAACACGAACACTGAAGCTTTCTTT.

This clonotype was detected only a few times. This chain links TRBV27 with TRBJ2-7; 10 nucleotides line up with TRBD1. Germline-derived CDR1 and CDR2 are MNHEY and SMNVEV (reference sequence). This CDR3 has 13 residues. With V trimmed by 5 bases and J by 6 bases, 4 bases remained unmatched. The CDR3 region is CASSLDRGLEQYF. The DNA for the CDR3 is TGTGCCAGCAGTCTCGACAGGGGGCTCGAGCAGTACTTC.

The chain uses TRBV29-1 and TRBJ2-1; D unresolved. The V end was cut by 4 bases, the J end by 2 bases, with 6 bases between. This CDR3 is built from 12 residues. The germline gives CDR1 SQVTM, CDR2 ANQGSEA. CDR3 amino acids: CSVGAAYNEQFF. Here the CDR3 DNA reads TGCAGCGTTGGGGCGGCCTACAATGAGCAGTTCTTC.

This clonotype has at least ten counts. The chain couples TRBV6-6 to TRBJ1-5; 7 positions agree with TRBD1. The ends lost 0 bases at V and 4 bases at J; junction bases unmatched: 3. The CDR3 is 15 residues long. CDR1 is MNHNY and CDR2 is SVGAGI in the germline V gene (reference sequence). This chain's CDR3 is CASSYSGTENQPQHF. CDR3 bases: TGTGCCAGCAGTTACTCGGGGACAGAGAATCAGCCCCAGCATTTT.

The chain joins TRBV10-3 to TRBJ2-7, with 7 positions matching TRBD1. Germline trimming cut 3 bases from V and 3 bases from J; bases unmatched to any gene: 2. The CDR3 extends over 13 amino acids. The germline CDR1 and CDR2 sequences are ENHRY and SYGVKD. DNA for the CDR3: TGTGCCATCAGTGAACGACAGGGCTACGAGCAGTACTTC. Its translation is CAISERQGYEQYF.

The chain links TRBV18 to TRBJ1-2, with 7 positions matching TRBD1. Germline CDR1 and CDR2: KGHSH and LQKENI. The CDR3 length is 15 residues. J was trimmed by 2 bases and V by 0 bases; bases with no gene match: 3. The CDR3 DNA is TGTGCCAGCTCACCACCGGACAGGTCAAACTATGGCTACACCTTC. Encoded protein: CASSPPDRSNYGYTF.

This clonotype has ten or more counts. The chain employs TRBV29-1 and TRBJ1-2, with TRBD1 identical over 7 bases. The CDR3 is made up of 13 amino acids. Germline V lookup: CDR1 SQVTM, CDR2 ANQGSEA. V dropped 6 bases and J dropped 2; count of bases not matched to a gene: 6. CDR3 DNA: TGCAGCGTCGTTGAACAGGGGAACTATGGCTACACCTTC. Encoded protein: CSVVEQGNYGYTF. The whole variable domain, remainder taken from reference TRBV29-1 and TRBJ1-2, is SAVISQKPSRDICQRGTSLTIQCQVDSQVTMMFWYRQQPGQSLTLIATANQGSEATYESGFVIDKFPISRPNLTFSTLTVSNMSPEDSSIYLCSVVEQGNYGYTFGSGTRLTVV.

This clonotype was seen ten or more times. This rearrangement joins TRBV7-6 to TRBJ2-1; 8 bases line up with TRBD2. The V gene end was trimmed by 7 bases and the J gene end by 6 bases; junction bases not matched to a gene: 8. Germline CDR1 reads SGHVS; CDR2 reads FNYEAQ. The CDR3 loop spans 14 amino acids. CDR3 in DNA: TGTGCCAGCACCCCGACGGGGGGGGGCAATGAGCAGTTCTTC. Protein sequence: CASTPTGGGNEQFF.

This sequence joins TRBV6-2 or TRBV6-3 and TRBJ2-5; TRBD2 matches at 7 bases. V lost 6 bases to trimming and J lost 7 bases; unmatched junction nucleotides: 8. CDR3 length: 13 residues. CDR1 is MNHEY, CDR2 SVGEGT, per germline. DNA for the CDR3: TGTGCCAGCAGCTCCGACAGCGGGACGACCCAGTACTTC. It translates to CASSSDSGTTQYF.

This clonotype has a handful of counts. CDR3 region: CASSRTGAETQYF. CDR3 sequence (DNA): TGTGCCAGCAGCCGAACCGGAGCGGAGACCCAGTACTTC. The rearrangement joins TRBV7-9 to TRBJ2-5; D is uncertain. V lost 5 bases and J lost 5, with 12 bases in between. CDR1 is SEHNR and CDR2 is FQNEAQ in the germline V gene (reference sequence). CDR3 length: 13 amino acids.

V is TRBV3-1 and J is TRBJ2-3; 13 bases map to TRBD2. This CDR3 has 16 amino acids. Germline lookup yields CDR1 LGHDT and CDR2 YNNKEL (reference sequence). V lost 4 bases, J lost 6 bases, and 7 bases stayed unmatched. The CDR3 DNA reads TGTGCCAGCAGCCCTAGACTAGCGGGAGGATCTGATACGCAGTATTTT. This gives the protein CASSPRLAGGSDTQYF.

This clonotype was seen a few times. V usage is TRBV28 and J usage is TRBJ1-2; perhaps TRBD1 as D (5 bases). The V end was cut by 3 bases, the J end by 2 bases, with 10 bases between. Germline loops: CDR1 MDHEN, CDR2 SYDVKM. This CDR3 is 14 amino acids long. CDR3 amino acids: CASSFPQVNYGYTF. The CDR3 DNA follows: TGTGCCAGCAGTTTCCCACAGGTGAACTATGGCTACACCTTC.

This clonotype was counted at least ten times. The chain is built from TRBV18 and TRBJ1-5, with D possibly being TRBD1 (5 bases). V was shortened by 0 bases and J by 2 bases, with 11 bases between the two germline ends. Germline V gene lookup returns CDR1 KGHSH and CDR2 LQKENI. This CDR3 is built from 16 residues. CDR3 coding DNA: TGTGCCAGCTCACCACCGGCAGGGAAGGGCAATCAGCCCCAGCATTTT. As protein: CASSPPAGKGNQPQHF.

This clonotype was seen more than once but under ten times. This chain joins TRBV11-2 and TRBJ2-1; 14 positions match TRBD2. J gave up 6 bases and V 5 bases, and 12 bases lay outside the gene matches. The CDR3 totals 18 residues. Germline CDR1 reads SGHAT; CDR2 reads FQNNGV. DNA for the CDR3: TGTGCCAGCAGCCCCCGACTAGCGGGAGGGCCTGGTTTCAATGAGCAGTTCTTC. It is translated as CASSPRLAGGPGFNEQFF.

In its sample, this clonotype was seen a few times. V and J are TRBV29-1 and TRBJ2-3; possibly TRBD1 or TRBD2 for D (5 bases each). The CDR3 spans 14 residues. Germline V gene sequence: CDR1 SQVTM, CDR2 ANQGSEA. Trimming removed 1 base from V and 4 bases from J, with 12 bases in between. The CDR3 is CSVEGGARPDTQYF. The CDR3 nucleotides read TGCAGCGTTGAAGGAGGGGCCCGGCCAGATACGCAGTATTTT.